This TCR beta chain was identified during a study of cytomegalovirus exposure and HLA in healthy donors. Both 60 Vbeta primers and 13 Jbeta primers went into the PCR. The data were produced by immunoSEQ multiplex PCR, yet TCRdb's version contains in-frame clones alone and is incomplete. In the table there are approximately 140,000 clones, just over 65% of which are singletons. Trimming removed 0 bases from V and 7 bases from J, with 8 bases in between. Germline CDR1 reads SGHRS; CDR2 reads YFSETQ. This CDR3 region has 13 residues. Notes on the study in general: Indistinguishable V segments, including TRBV6-2 and TRBV6-3, were excluded. Among the most significant clusters, several appeared linked to common viral pathogens in a later analysis.

In regard to this clone: The antigen remains undetermined.

The sequence was collected from an older woman in good health and CMV-seronegative. V gene TRBV5-1 combines with J gene TRBJ1-3; D is unclear. The sequenced sample consisted of PBMCs. The CDR3 is CASSLDRGNTIYF. For the CDR3, the DNA is TGCGCCAGCAGCTTGGACCGAGGGAACACCATATATTTT. Combining the CDR3 with reference TRBV5-1 and TRBJ1-3 gives the whole variable domain KAGVTQTPRYLIKTRGQQVTLSCSPISGHRSVSWYQQTPGQGLQFLFEYFSETQRNKGNFPGRFSGRQFSNSRSEMNVSTLELGDSALYLCASSLDRGNTIYFGEGSWLTVV.